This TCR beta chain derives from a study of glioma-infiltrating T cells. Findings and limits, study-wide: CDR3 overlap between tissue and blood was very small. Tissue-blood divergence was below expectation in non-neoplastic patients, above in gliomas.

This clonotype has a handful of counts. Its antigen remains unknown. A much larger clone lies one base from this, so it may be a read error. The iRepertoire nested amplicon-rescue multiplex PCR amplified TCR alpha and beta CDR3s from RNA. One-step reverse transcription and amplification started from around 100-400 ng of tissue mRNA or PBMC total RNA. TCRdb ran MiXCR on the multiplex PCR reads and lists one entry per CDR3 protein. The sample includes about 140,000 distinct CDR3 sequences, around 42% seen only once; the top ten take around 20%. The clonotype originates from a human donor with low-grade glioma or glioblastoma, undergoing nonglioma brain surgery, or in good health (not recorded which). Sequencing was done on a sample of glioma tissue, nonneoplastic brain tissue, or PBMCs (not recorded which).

The CDR3 protein is CSAKDRLTDTQYF. CDR3 bases: TGCAGTGCTAAGGATAGGCTGACAGATACGCAGTATTTT. J is TRBJ2-3 and V is TRBV20-1; D is unclear. Germline V gene lookup returns CDR1 DFQATT and CDR2 SNEGSKA (reference sequence). This CDR3 has 13 amino acids. The V gene lost 4 bases and the J gene lost 3 bases, with 11 bases spanning the gap.